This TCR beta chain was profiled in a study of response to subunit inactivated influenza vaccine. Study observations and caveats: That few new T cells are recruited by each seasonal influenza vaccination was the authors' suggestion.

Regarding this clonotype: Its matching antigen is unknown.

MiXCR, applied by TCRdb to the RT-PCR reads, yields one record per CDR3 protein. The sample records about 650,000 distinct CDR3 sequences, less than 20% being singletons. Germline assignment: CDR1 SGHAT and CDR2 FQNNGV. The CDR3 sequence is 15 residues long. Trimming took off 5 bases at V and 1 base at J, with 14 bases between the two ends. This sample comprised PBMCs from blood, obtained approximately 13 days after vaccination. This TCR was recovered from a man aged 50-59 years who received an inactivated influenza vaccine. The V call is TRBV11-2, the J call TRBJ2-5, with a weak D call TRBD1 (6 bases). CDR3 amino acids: CASSTLGAIQETQYF. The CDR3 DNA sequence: TGTGCCAGCAGCACGCTGGGGGCTATCCAAGAGACCCAGTACTTC.